These 4 T cell receptor beta chains share one sample of origin, sequenced in a study of molecular identifiers for immune sequencing clone quantification. TCRdb fed the PCR reads into MiXCR, producing one record per CDR3 protein. The table shows some 680,000 distinct CDR3 sequences, with around 25% occurring only once. Sequenced sample: naive CD8+ T cells from blood, with Jurkat cell RNA spiked in. Documented subset: FACS-sorted CD8+CD4-CCR7+CD45RA+ naive T cells. The origin of the receptors is a human donor in good health. Some libraries in this study had Jurkat cell RNA spiked in.

The rearrangement uses TRBV13 and TRBJ1-1, with a weak D call TRBD1 (5 bases). The CDR3 spans 17 residues. The V and J ends lost 2 bases and 7 bases respectively, with 23 bases between them. CDR1 and CDR2 (germline): PRHDT, FYEKMQ (reference sequence). In nucleotides, the CDR3 is TGTGCCAGCAGCTTAAAGGGCCGCCTGAGGGGACGGAGTGAAGCTTTCTTT. Protein: CASSLKGRLRGRSEAFF. The full variable domain, rest sourced from reference TRBV13 and TRBJ1-1, is AAGVIQSPRHLIKEKRETATLKCYPIPRHDTVYWYQQGPGQDPQFLISFYEKMQSDKGSIPDRFSAQQFSDYHSELNMSSLELGDSALYFCASSLKGRLRGRSEAFFGQGTRLTVV.

This clonotype has a handful of counts. The chain is built from TRBV5-6 and TRBJ2-7, with TRBD2 identical over 9 bases. Germline values: CDR1 SGHDT, CDR2 YYEEEE. The CDR3 totals 14 residues. The junction had 4 bases not matched to a gene; V was cut back by 4 bases and J by 2 bases. CDR3 coding DNA: TGTGCCAGCAGCCGGGGGACTAGCCCCTACGAGCAGTACTTC. Residues: CASSRGTSPYEQYF.

This clonotype was seen a handful of times. The V and J genes are TRBV6-1 and TRBJ2-7; D is undetermined. There are 13 residues in the CDR3. With 1 base removed from V and 2 bases from J, the gap between germline ends came to 6 bases. The germline gives CDR1 MNHNS, CDR2 SASEGT. CDR3 region: CASSEVVTYEQYF. The CDR3, as DNA: TGTGCCAGCAGTGAAGTGGTGACCTACGAGCAGTACTTC.

J is TRBJ1-6 and V is TRBV3-1, with D maybe TRBD1 (5 bases). This CDR3 has 16 amino acids. CDR1 LGHDT and CDR2 YNNKEL come from the germline V gene (reference sequence). The V and J ends lost 0 bases and 14 bases respectively, with 20 bases between them. CDR3 sequence (DNA): TGTGCCAGCAGCCAAGATCGATCCGGGACCTTTATCGCCCTCCACTTT. It specifies CASSQDRSGTFIALHF.